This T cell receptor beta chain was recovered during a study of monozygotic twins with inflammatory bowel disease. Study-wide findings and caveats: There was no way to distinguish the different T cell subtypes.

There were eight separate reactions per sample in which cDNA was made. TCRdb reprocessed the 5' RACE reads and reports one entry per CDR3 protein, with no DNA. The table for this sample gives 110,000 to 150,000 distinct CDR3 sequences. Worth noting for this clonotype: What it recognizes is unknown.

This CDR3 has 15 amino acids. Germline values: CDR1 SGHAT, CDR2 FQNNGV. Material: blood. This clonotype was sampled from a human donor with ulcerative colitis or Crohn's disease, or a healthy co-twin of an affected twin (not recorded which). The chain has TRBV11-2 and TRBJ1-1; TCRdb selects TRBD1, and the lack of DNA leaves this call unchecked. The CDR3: CASSSPYRQGSEAFF.